Listed below are T cell receptor beta chains from one sample, sequenced in a study of cytomegalovirus exposure and HLA in healthy donors. The repertoire was sequenced with immunoSEQ multiplex PCR; TCRdb's copy has only in-frame clones and lacks some. The data contain around 73,000 clones, around nine tenths of them seen just once; the ten biggest clones take up 3% to 4%. Specimen: PBMCs. Source of these receptors: a woman aged 18-29 years in good health and CMV-seropositive. Each CDR3 is given with its conserved first and last residue. The order of the fields is J gene, V gene, D gene, clone size, CDR3 DNA, CDR3 protein. D genes are given only for firm matches. A row's size may be missing; if present it is once, few, many or a size class.

j_call: TRBJ1-1; v_call: TRBV7-2; d_call: TRBD1; clone_size: NA; cdr3_nt: TGTGCCAGCAGCTGGGTTAGGACAGGGGGTGACATGAACACTGAAGCTTTCTTT; cdr3_aa: CASSWVRTGGDMNTEAFF
j_call: TRBJ2-5; v_call: TRBV2; d_call: TRBD1; clone_size: once; cdr3_nt: TGTGCCAGCAGTAGGGACAGCATCCAAGAGACCCAGTACTTC; cdr3_aa: CASSRDSIQETQYF
j_call: TRBJ2-5; v_call: TRBV5-6; d_call: NA; clone_size: NA; cdr3_nt: TGTGCCAGCAGCCCGCTGGGAGGAGCTGGAGAGACCCAGTACTTC; cdr3_aa: CASSPLGGAGETQYF
j_call: TRBJ1-3; v_call: TRBV29-1; d_call: TRBD1; clone_size: NA; cdr3_nt: TGCAGCTTTAGGACAGGGGAAAGAAACACCATATATTTT; cdr3_aa: CSFRTGERNTIYF
j_call: TRBJ1-1; v_call: TRBV5-1; d_call: NA; clone_size: NA; cdr3_nt: TGCGCCAGCAGGCCAACGTGGGGGGGGGCTGCAAGCGGGGAAGCTTTCTTT; cdr3_aa: CASRPTWGGAASGEAFF
j_call: TRBJ2-1; v_call: TRBV5-4; d_call: TRBD2; clone_size: NA; cdr3_nt: TGTGCCAGCAGCTTGTCGGGGGGCAATGAGCAGTTCTTC; cdr3_aa: CASSLSGGNEQFF
j_call: TRBJ1-5; v_call: TRBV7-3; d_call: NA; clone_size: few; cdr3_nt: TGTGCCAGCAGCTTAAGGGGCGGGGAGCCCCAGCATTTT; cdr3_aa: CASSLRGGEPQHF
j_call: TRBJ1-2; v_call: TRBV6-5; d_call: NA; clone_size: NA; cdr3_nt: TGTGCCAGCAGCCCTGGACAGTCATCCTATGGCTACACCTTC; cdr3_aa: CASSPGQSSYGYTF
j_call: TRBJ2-7; v_call: TRBV7-6; d_call: NA; clone_size: NA; cdr3_nt: TGTGCCAGCAGCCGTTTAGGCGGCGAGCAGTACTTC; cdr3_aa: CASSRLGGEQYF
j_call: TRBJ2-3; v_call: TRBV23-1; d_call: NA; clone_size: NA; cdr3_nt: TGCGCCAGCAGTCAATCGGGAGCGAAACTGGCGTTGGATACGCAGTATTTT; cdr3_aa: CASSQSGAKLALDTQYF
j_call: TRBJ1-2; v_call: TRBV5-6; d_call: TRBD1; clone_size: NA; cdr3_nt: TGTGCCAGCAGCTCAACACAGGGGGTGCCTTCGTCGACTTTCTTC; cdr3_aa: CASSSTQGVPSSTFF
j_call: TRBJ1-1; v_call: TRBV30; d_call: NA; clone_size: NA; cdr3_nt: TGTGCCTGGAGTCTACGGGGAATTCGGATCACTGAAGCTTTCTTT; cdr3_aa: CAWSLRGIRITEAFF
j_call: TRBJ2-1; v_call: TRBV27; d_call: NA; clone_size: NA; cdr3_nt: TGTGCCAGCAGTTCCACATCCTACAATGAGCAGTTCTTC; cdr3_aa: CASSSTSYNEQFF
j_call: TRBJ2-7; v_call: TRBV4-1; d_call: NA; clone_size: NA; cdr3_nt: TGCGCCAGCAGCCAAGTTGGGGAGACGTCCTACGAGCAGTACTTC; cdr3_aa: CASSQVGETSYEQYF
j_call: TRBJ2-3; v_call: TRBV2; d_call: TRBD1; clone_size: NA; cdr3_nt: TGTGCCAGCAGAACGAACCGGGACAGACAAAACACAGATACGCAGTATTTT; cdr3_aa: CASRTNRDRQNTDTQYF
j_call: TRBJ2-3; v_call: TRBV28; d_call: NA; clone_size: NA; cdr3_nt: TGTGCCAGCAGTTCCGCAACGAGCCTCACAGATACGCAGTATTTT; cdr3_aa: CASSSATSLTDTQYF
j_call: TRBJ1-1; v_call: TRBV7-9; d_call: NA; clone_size: NA; cdr3_nt: TGTGCCAGCAGCGGAGGTGTCCTCGGGGACACTGAAGCTTTCTTT; cdr3_aa: CASSGGVLGDTEAFF
j_call: TRBJ1-4; v_call: TRBV5-1; d_call: NA; clone_size: NA; cdr3_nt: TGCGCCAGCAGCTCCAGCGCAACTAATGAAAAACTGTTTTTT; cdr3_aa: CASSSSATNEKLFF
j_call: TRBJ2-7; v_call: TRBV21-1; d_call: NA; clone_size: NA; cdr3_nt: TGTGCCAGCAGCAAAGCTTTCGGACAGGCCAAGAGGTACGAGCAGTACTTC; cdr3_aa: CASSKAFGQAKRYEQYF
j_call: TRBJ1-5; v_call: TRBV19; d_call: NA; clone_size: NA; cdr3_nt: TGTGCCAGTAGTATTGTAGTAGGCAATCAGCCCCAGCATTTT; cdr3_aa: CASSIVVGNQPQHF
j_call: TRBJ2-5; v_call: TRBV30; d_call: TRBD2; clone_size: NA; cdr3_nt: TGTGCCTGGAGTCCGCTTGGGGTTGGGGGGGGAGAGACCCAGTACTTC; cdr3_aa: CAWSPLGVGGGETQYF
j_call: TRBJ2-1; v_call: TRBV25-1; d_call: NA; clone_size: NA; cdr3_nt: TGTGCCACCCGGTTAGCCTACAATGAGCAGTTCTTC; cdr3_aa: CATRLAYNEQFF
j_call: TRBJ2-2; v_call: TRBV10-1; d_call: NA; clone_size: NA; cdr3_nt: TGCGCCAGCAGTCTTTCAGGGATCGCTGCGAACACCGGGGAGCTGTTTTTT; cdr3_aa: CASSLSGIAANTGELFF
j_call: TRBJ2-5; v_call: TRBV4-1; d_call: TRBD1; clone_size: NA; cdr3_nt: TGCGCCAGCGGAGAGCCGGGACAGGGGGCTTCGTCCCAGTACTTC; cdr3_aa: CASGEPGQGASSQYF
j_call: TRBJ2-6; v_call: TRBV4-2; d_call: NA; clone_size: NA; cdr3_nt: TGTGCCAGCAGCCAAGATTATCGGACTTATGACCTTAGCTCTGGGGCCAACGTCCTGACTTTC; cdr3_aa: CASSQDYRTYDLSSGANVLTF
j_call: TRBJ1-5; v_call: TRBV11-2; d_call: NA; clone_size: NA; cdr3_nt: TGTGCCAGCAGCGGGGACAACAATCAGCCCCAGCATTTT; cdr3_aa: CASSGDNNQPQHF
j_call: TRBJ2-1; v_call: TRBV7-6; d_call: TRBD2; clone_size: NA; cdr3_nt: TGTGCCAGCAGCTTGGGGACTAGCGGGAGGGCCGTGCCCTACAATGAGCAGTTCTTC; cdr3_aa: CASSLGTSGRAVPYNEQFF
j_call: TRBJ1-1; v_call: TRBV4-1; d_call: TRBD1; clone_size: NA; cdr3_nt: TGCGCCAGCAGCCAAGATCAGGGGGCGAACACTGAAGCTTTCTTT; cdr3_aa: CASSQDQGANTEAFF
j_call: TRBJ1-2; v_call: TRBV27; d_call: TRBD1; clone_size: NA; cdr3_nt: TGTGCCAGCAGTTACATCGGGACAGGGAGTGATGGCTACACCTTC; cdr3_aa: CASSYIGTGSDGYTF
j_call: TRBJ2-5; v_call: TRBV6-1; d_call: TRBD2; clone_size: NA; cdr3_nt: TGTGCCGGAAGTAGCGGGGACTCGATAGAGACCCAGTACTTC; cdr3_aa: CAGSSGDSIETQYF